One and the same sample provided the 12 T cell receptor beta chains below, sequenced in a study of T cells in Graves' hyperthyroidism and ophthalmopathy. Researchers amplified the TCR beta CDR3 regions from RNA transcripts. HTBI primers were used for first-round RT-PCR of the TCR CDR3. TCRdb reprocessed the multiplex PCR reads with MiXCR, giving one entry per CDR3 protein. This sample has roughly 500,000 distinct CDR3 sequences, with more than 11% found just once. The source material was blood. The receptors come from a woman in her 30s with Graves' hyperthyroidism that later progressed to Graves' ophthalmopathy.

This clonotype was recorded at least ten times. The CDR3 nucleotides read TGTGCCAGCAGTTCGGGGAATAGCAATCAGCCCCAGCATTTT. Translation gives CASSSGNSNQPQHF. The chain recombines TRBV27 with TRBJ1-5; D is unclear. This CDR3 spans 14 amino acids. CDR1 and CDR2 (germline): MNHEY, SMNVEV (reference sequence). V shed 4 bases and J shed 0 bases, with 7 bases lying between them.

Comments on this clonotype: Just one base apart from a much larger clone, this may be a read error. The chain carries TRBV6-1 and TRBJ1-4; D remains ambiguous. V lost 6 bases and J lost 5, with 4 bases in between. Germline CDR1 reads MNHNS; CDR2 reads SASEGT. The CDR3 covers 11 residues. CDR3 loop: CASRKNEKLFF. The CDR3, as DNA: TGTGCCAGCAGGAAAAATGAAAAACTGTTTTTT.

This clonotype was counted between two and nine times. The CDR3 DNA reads TGTGCCAGCAGCGTAGACCCAGGGATTAACACTGAAGCTTTCTTT. It translates to CASSVDPGINTEAFF. V gene TRBV9 combines with J gene TRBJ1-1; weak D call: TRBD1 (5 bases). Germline V gene lookup returns CDR1 SGDLS and CDR2 YYNGEE. V was trimmed by 0 bases and J by 2 bases, leaving 11 bases between them. This CDR3 has 15 residues.

This clonotype was picked up a small number of times. The rearrangement joins TRBV5-1 to TRBJ2-3, with 7 bases identical to TRBD2. This CDR3 region has 16 residues. V trimming: 1 base; J trimming: 0 bases; junction bases outside the gene matches: 5. In germline, CDR1 is SGHRS, CDR2 YFSETQ. CDR3: CASSLSAGVSTDTQYF. The CDR3 DNA reads TGCGCCAGCAGCTTGAGTGCGGGAGTAAGCACAGATACGCAGTATTTT.

This clonotype was observed at least ten times. J is TRBJ2-7 and V is TRBV6-1; D may be TRBD2 (5 bases). Trimming shortened V by 7 bases and J by 2 bases, and 15 bases separated the two germline ends. The CDR3 has 14 amino acids. The V gene's germline CDR1 is MNHNS and CDR2 SASEGT. DNA for the CDR3: TGTGCCAGCACGCATGGAAGCGGAACCTACGAGCAGTACTTC. It translates to CASTHGSGTYEQYF.

This clonotype was seen at least ten times. The chain employs TRBV30 and TRBJ1-1, with 7 bases identical to TRBD1. The CDR3 is 13 residues long. The junction had 8 bases not matched to a gene; V was cut back by 5 bases and J by 5 bases. Germline assignment: CDR1 GTSNPN and CDR2 SVGIG (reference sequence). CDR3 in DNA: TGTGCCTGGGAGACAGGGCGGAGAACTGAAGCTTTCTTT. Translated, it gives CAWETGRRTEAFF.

This clonotype occurred many times. The chain couples TRBV11-2 to TRBJ2-7; D unresolved. Germline lookup yields CDR1 SGHAT and CDR2 FQNNGV. The ends were cut back, 1 base at V and 6 bases at J, with 13 bases in the middle. The CDR3 is 14 amino acids. In DNA form, the CDR3 reads TGTGCCAGCAGCTTAGGGCCTGGCGTTCGCGAGCAGTACTTC. It translates to CASSLGPGVREQYF.

The chain combines TRBV10-2 with TRBJ2-1; D is perhaps TRBD1 or TRBD2 (6 bases each). CDR1 WSHSY and CDR2 SAAADI come from the germline V gene. The CDR3 covers 17 residues. V lost 7 bases and J lost 8, with 27 bases in between. Written as DNA, the CDR3 is TGCGCCAGCACCGACAGGCCCGAGCTCCCGAAGCGGGATGAGCAGTTCTTC. Its protein product is CASTDRPELPKRDEQFF.

This clonotype was seen more than once but under ten times. The chain uses TRBV20-1 and TRBJ2-7; perhaps D is TRBD1 or TRBD2 (7 bases each). This CDR3 contains 20 residues. The ends were cut back, 0 bases at V and 2 bases at J, with 29 bases in the middle. CDR1 DFQATT and CDR2 SNEGSKA come from the germline V gene (reference sequence). The CDR3 here is CSARDREDSRQGMETYEQYF. For the CDR3, the DNA is TGCAGTGCTAGAGATCGGGAGGACAGTCGACAGGGCATGGAGACCTACGAGCAGTACTTC.

The gene calls are TRBV6-5 and TRBJ2-7, with TRBD1 matching 8 bases. The CDR3 is 16 amino acids. With 4 bases clipped from V and 5 bases from J, the junction kept 13 bases outside the gene matches. Germline values: CDR1 MNHEY, CDR2 SVGAGI. CDR3 residues: CASSSPTGGLEHEQYF. CDR3 nucleotides: TGTGCCAGCAGTTCCCCCACAGGGGGGCTTGAACACGAGCAGTACTTC.

This clonotype has a count of ten or more. The rearrangement links TRBV20-1 to TRBJ1-2; possibly TRBD1 for D (5 bases). CDR1 is DFQATT, CDR2 SNEGSKA, per germline (reference sequence). V was pared by 0 bases and J by 2 bases, with 13 bases between. The CDR3 length is 15 residues. CDR3 DNA sequence: TGCAGTGCTAGAGACTGGGGACTCTCCAACTATGGCTACACCTTC. Its protein is CSARDWGLSNYGYTF.

This clonotype came up many times. V is TRBV12-3 or TRBV12-4 and J is TRBJ2-1; 10 bases line up with TRBD1. The ends lost 6 bases at V and 3 bases at J; junction bases unmatched: 5. This CDR3 spans 15 amino acids. In DNA form, the CDR3 reads TGTGCCAGCAGACCCGGACAGGGGGGCTACAATGAGCAGTTCTTC. This encodes CASRPGQGGYNEQFF.